A single sample is the source of the 5 T cell receptor beta chains below, sequenced in a study of siplizumab effects on memory and regulatory T cells (dated by TCRdb to between 2019 and 2020). The protocol used for the library was the immunoSEQ multiplex PCR assay. TCRdb obtained this table from immuneACCESS and retained in-frame rearrangements with V and J assigned. These tables miss some clones; where compared with another copy, unresolved V genes account for less than half of the shortfall, and the remainder is unexplained. The table for this sample lists 90,000 to 110,000 clones; 93% of them were counted only once. The ten biggest clones cover about 0.32% of the sample. Sequencing was done on a sample of CD4+ T cells sorted from blood. These TCRs come from a human donor in good health.

Only a few counts were recorded for this clone. V is TRBV6-1 and J is TRBJ2-2; 10 bases match TRBD2. This CDR3 contains 15 residues. Germline V gives CDR1 MNHNS, CDR2 SASEGT. The ends lost 2 bases at V and 3 bases at J; junction bases unmatched: 0. The CDR3 DNA sequence: TGTGCCAGCAGTGAACTAGCGGGAGACACCGGGGAGCTGTTTTTT. As protein: CASSELAGDTGELFF.

CDR3 DNA sequence: TGTGCCAGCAGTGAAGCGCTTATGACAGGGGAAAGAAAGACCCAGTACTTC. Amino acid sequence: CASSEALMTGERKTQYF. The chain has TRBV2 and TRBJ2-5; 8 nucleotides line up with TRBD1. This CDR3 is built from 17 residues. Unmatched junction bases numbered 12, after V lost 0 bases and J lost 6 bases. Germline V gene data show CDR1 as SNHLY and CDR2 as FYNNEI. The whole variable domain, remainder taken from reference TRBV2 and TRBJ2-5, is EPEVTQTPSHQVTQMGQEVILRCVPISNHLYFYWYRQILGQKVEFLVSFYNNEISEKSEIFDDQFSVERPDGSNFTLKIRSTKLEDSAMYFCASSEALMTGERKTQYFGPGTRLLVL.

The chain employs TRBV4-1 and TRBJ2-1, with 8 positions matching TRBD2. Germline loops: CDR1 MGHRA, CDR2 YSYEKL. The junction had 14 bases not matched to a gene; V was cut back by 10 bases and J by 9 bases. This CDR3 is 14 amino acids long. This chain's CDR3 is CATHLTGGPGEQFF. The CDR3 nucleotides are TGCGCCACCCATTTAACGGGAGGGCCCGGTGAGCAGTTCTTC.

The V call is TRBV6-5, the J call TRBJ1-6; a weak D match, TRBD1 (5 bases). Germline lookup yields CDR1 MNHEY and CDR2 SVGAGI. This CDR3 region has 13 residues. The germline V and J ends were trimmed by 6 bases and 10 bases, with 13 bases remaining between them. The CDR3 nucleotides are TGTGCCAGCAGGGGGCAGGGAAGATCACCCCTCCACTTT. It yields the protein CASRGQGRSPLHF.

The chain joins TRBV19 to TRBJ1-1, with 7 nucleotides matching TRBD1. The V gene end was trimmed by 3 bases and the J gene end by 4 bases; junction bases not matched to a gene: 5. CDR1 is LNHDA, CDR2 SQIVND, per germline (reference sequence). The CDR3 contains 14 residues. CDR3 sequence (DNA): TGTGCCAGTAGTATGTTCACAGGGGTCACTGAAGCTTTCTTT. Translation gives CASSMFTGVTEAFF. The full variable domain, in which reference TRBV19 and TRBJ1-1 provide the parts outside the CDR3, is DGGITQSPKYLFRKEGQNVTLSCEQNLNHDAMYWYRQDPGQGLRLIYYSQIVNDFQKGDIAEGYSVSREKKESFPLTVTSAQKNPTAFYLCASSMFTGVTEAFFGQGTRLTVV.